These 9 T cell receptor beta chains were all obtained from the same sample, sequenced in a study of spatial heterogeneity in lung cancer. Study-level results: Within tumors, counts of expanded alpha and beta TCRs tracked tumor mutation counts.

Time point of the sample: sample taken at primary tumor resection. No antigen is known for these receptors. MiXCR, run by TCRdb on the 5' RACE reads, gives a single entry per CDR3 protein. The profile shows about 7,900 distinct CDR3 sequences, roughly 7% of them singletons. This specimen was lung tumor tissue, taken at surgery. The receptors were gathered from a female donor with early-stage non-small cell lung cancer.

Relative to its sample, this clonotype is medium-sized. The library was prepared for alpha chains; this beta chain is a stray read, so its frequency means little. The J gene is TRBJ2-4, the V gene TRBV14; no firm D call. The length of the CDR3 is 12 residues. Germline V gene data show CDR1 as SGHDN and CDR2 as FVKESK. V was clipped by 1 base and J by 14 bases, with 12 bases between them. The CDR3 loop reads CASSQVLQEKYF. CDR3 DNA sequence: TGTGCCAGCAGCCAAGTCCTCCAGGAAAAGTACTTC.

This clonotype was recorded many times. Because the library targeted alpha chains, this beta chain is an off-target read whose size means little. The chain joins TRBV6-2 or TRBV6-3 to TRBJ2-3; D remains unclear. Between the trimmed V and J ends, which lost 2 bases and 1 base, there was a span of 4 bases. The CDR3 contains 13 residues. CDR1 and CDR2 (germline): MNHEY, SVGEGT. CDR3 nucleotide sequence: TGTGCCAGCAGTTACGCGGGCACAGATACGCAGTATTTT. Translation: CASSYAGTDTQYF.

At least ten counts were recorded for this clonotype. This beta chain is an off-target read within a library intended for alpha chains, so its frequency means little. The V and J genes are TRBV7-9 and TRBJ1-4, with 7 bases fitting TRBD1. The CDR3 is made up of 14 amino acids. Trimming removed 0 bases from V and 7 bases from J; junction bases left unmatched: 2. Germline CDR1 reads SEHNR; CDR2 reads FQNEAQ (reference sequence). As DNA, the CDR3 is TGTGCCAGCAGCTTAGCAGGGGGCGGTGAAAAACTGTTTTTT. Amino acids: CASSLAGGGEKLFF. The entire variable domain, with the rest obtained from reference TRBV7-9 and TRBJ1-4, is as follows: DTGVSQNPRHKITKRGQNVTFRCDPISEHNRLYWYRQTLGQGPEFLTYFQNEAQLEKSRLLSDRFSAERPKGSFSTLEIQRTEQGDSAMYLCASSLAGGGEKLFFGSGTQLSVL.

This clonotype was seen many times. Being off target in a library aimed at alpha chains, this beta chain has a size of little meaning. This chain uses TRBV6-1 with TRBJ2-5, with a weak D call TRBD1 (5 bases). CDR1 and CDR2 (germline): MNHNS, SASEGT. Trimming cost V 3 bases and J 2 bases, with 10 bases left between them. The CDR3 loop spans 14 amino acids. CDR3 bases: TGTGCCAGCAGTGATCAAGGGGTACAAGAGACCCAGTACTTC. Amino acid sequence: CASSDQGVQETQYF.

In this sample, this clonotype is medium-sized (0.01 to 0.1%). The library was prepared for alpha chains; this beta chain is a stray read, so its frequency means little. J is TRBJ1-2 and V is TRBV4-2; D not resolved. The CDR3 runs 13 residues. V was cut by 2 bases and J by 4 bases, with 8 bases left in between. Looked up from germline, CDR1 is LGHNA and CDR2 is YNFKEQ. The CDR3 is CASSQQKPYGYTF. DNA of the CDR3: TGTGCCAGCAGCCAACAAAAACCCTATGGCTACACCTTC.

This clonotype was found many times. Since it is a stray read in a library aimed at alpha chains, this beta chain has a size that is not meaningful. V usage is TRBV18 and J usage is TRBJ2-7, with D perhaps matching TRBD1 or TRBD2 (6 bases each). The CDR3 has 14 amino acids. Germline assignment: CDR1 KGHSH and CDR2 LQKENI. V dropped 6 bases and J dropped 2 bases, with 14 bases sitting between them. For the CDR3, the DNA is TGTGCCAGCTCCCCCGGAGGGGGGCCCTACGAGCAGTACTTC. Protein sequence: CASSPGGGPYEQYF.

This clonotype appeared many times. This beta chain came through as a stray read in a library set up for alpha chains, and its size says little. The V and J genes are TRBV27 and TRBJ1-1; D may be TRBD1 (5 bases). V was trimmed by 6 bases and J by 11 bases, leaving 16 bases between them. From germline, CDR1 is MNHEY and CDR2 SMNVEV (reference sequence). This CDR3 spans 12 amino acids. CDR3 in amino acids: CASRATGTRAFF. CDR3 nucleotides: TGTGCCAGCAGGGCGACGGGGACCAGGGCTTTCTTT.

In its sample, this clonotype was seen many times. This beta chain is a stray sequence in a library constructed for alpha chains; its clone size is not meaningful. The chain links TRBV28 to TRBJ2-7; D is unresolved. CDR1 is MDHEN, CDR2 SYDVKM, per germline. Trimming shortened V by 5 bases and J by 5 bases, and 10 bases separated the two germline ends. The CDR3 spans 12 residues. The CDR3: CASSTPDNEQYF. The CDR3 DNA sequence: TGTGCCAGCAGTACACCCGACAACGAGCAGTACTTC.

This clonotype is medium-sized by share. The size of this beta chain means little, since it is a stray read in a library made for alpha chains. The chain employs TRBV29-1 and TRBJ2-1, with D tentatively TRBD2 (5 bases). Germline assignment: CDR1 SQVTM and CDR2 ANQGSEA. The CDR3 runs to 17 residues. Trimming stripped 6 bases from V and 10 bases from J, with 31 bases between. The CDR3 region is CSVPSSAGGFGEREQFF. DNA for the CDR3: TGCAGCGTGCCTTCGAGCGCCGGCGGGTTTGGGGAGCGAGAGCAGTTCTTC.